The text below deals with one T cell receptor beta chain. This specimen belongs to a study of T cells expressing NK-cell markers. TCRdb re-called the 5' RACE reads; one entry per CDR3 protein, DNA not given. This sample's clone table lists 150,000 to 170,000 distinct CDR3 sequences. The sequence came from a woman between 45 and 60 years old in good health. Source material: blood T cells: a sorted CD56 or NKG2C T cell subset, CD4+ or CD8+ T cells, or bulk PBMC T cells (not recorded which).

The CDR3 is CATSESGQDNNEQFF. The genes are TRBV24-1 and TRBJ2-1. Germline loops: CDR1 KGHDR, CDR2 SFDVKD. The CDR3 runs to 15 residues.